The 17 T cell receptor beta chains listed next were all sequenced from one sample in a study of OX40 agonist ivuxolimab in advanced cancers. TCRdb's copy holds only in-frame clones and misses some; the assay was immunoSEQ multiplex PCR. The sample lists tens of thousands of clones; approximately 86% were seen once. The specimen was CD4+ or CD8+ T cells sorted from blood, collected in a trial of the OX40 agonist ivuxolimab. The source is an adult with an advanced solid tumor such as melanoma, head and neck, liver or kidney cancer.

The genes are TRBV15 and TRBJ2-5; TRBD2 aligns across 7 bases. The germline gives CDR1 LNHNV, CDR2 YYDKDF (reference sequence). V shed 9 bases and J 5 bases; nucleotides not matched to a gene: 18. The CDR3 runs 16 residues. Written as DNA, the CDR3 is TGTGCCACAGCCAGAGGGCCTAGCGGCGGTGACGAGACCCAGTACTTC. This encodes CATARGPSGGDETQYF.

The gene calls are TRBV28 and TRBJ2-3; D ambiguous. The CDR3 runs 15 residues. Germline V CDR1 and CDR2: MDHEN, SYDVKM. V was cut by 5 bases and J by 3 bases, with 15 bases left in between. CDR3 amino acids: CASSLTTRVTDTQYF. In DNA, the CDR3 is TGTGCCAGCAGTCTGACGACCAGAGTAACAGATACGCAGTATTTT.

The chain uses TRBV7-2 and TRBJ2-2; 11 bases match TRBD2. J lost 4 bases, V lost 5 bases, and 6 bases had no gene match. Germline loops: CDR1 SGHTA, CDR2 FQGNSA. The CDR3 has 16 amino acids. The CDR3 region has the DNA TGTGCCAGCAGCATTAGCGGGAGGGCCGCCACCGGGGAGCTGTTTTTT. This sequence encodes CASSISGRAATGELFF. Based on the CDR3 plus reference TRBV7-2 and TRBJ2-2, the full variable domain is GAGVSQSPSNKVTEKGKDVELRCDPISGHTALYWYRQSLGQGLEFLIYFQGNSAPDKSGLPSDRFSAERTGGSVSTLTIQRTQQEDSAVYLCASSISGRAATGELFFGEGSRLTVL.

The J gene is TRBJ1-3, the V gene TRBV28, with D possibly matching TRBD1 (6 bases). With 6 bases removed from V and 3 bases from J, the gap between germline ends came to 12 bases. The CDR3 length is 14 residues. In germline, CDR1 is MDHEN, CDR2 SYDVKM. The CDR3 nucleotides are TGTGCCAGCAGCCTATCGGGACATGGAAACACCATATATTTT. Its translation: CASSLSGHGNTIYF.

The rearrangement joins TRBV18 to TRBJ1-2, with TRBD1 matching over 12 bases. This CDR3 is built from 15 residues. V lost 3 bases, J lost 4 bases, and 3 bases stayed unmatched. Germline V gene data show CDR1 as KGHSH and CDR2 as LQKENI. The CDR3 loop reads CASSPGQGAAYGYTF. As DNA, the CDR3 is TGTGCCAGCTCACCGGGACAGGGGGCTGCCTATGGCTACACCTTC.

This chain's CDR3 is CASSLQSSPLHF. CDR3 sequence (DNA): TGTGCCAGCAGCTTACAGAGTTCACCCCTCCACTTT. The chain couples TRBV7-9 to TRBJ1-6; D is uncertain. The CDR3 is 12 residues long. CDR1 is SEHNR and CDR2 is FQNEAQ in the germline V gene (reference sequence). V shed 2 bases and J shed 9 bases, with 5 bases lying between them.

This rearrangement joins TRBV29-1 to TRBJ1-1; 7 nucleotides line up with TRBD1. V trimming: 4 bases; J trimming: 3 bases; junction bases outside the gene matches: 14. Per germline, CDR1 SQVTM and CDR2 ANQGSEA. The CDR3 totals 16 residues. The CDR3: CSVGDRDIEVDTEAFF. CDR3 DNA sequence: TGCAGCGTTGGTGACAGGGATATAGAGGTCGACACTGAAGCTTTCTTT.

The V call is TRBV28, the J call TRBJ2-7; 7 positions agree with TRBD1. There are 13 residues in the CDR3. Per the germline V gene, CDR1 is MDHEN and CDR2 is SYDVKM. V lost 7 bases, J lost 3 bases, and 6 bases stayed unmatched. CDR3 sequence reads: CASNFNRGYEQYF. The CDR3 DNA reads TGTGCCAGCAACTTCAACAGGGGCTACGAGCAGTACTTC.

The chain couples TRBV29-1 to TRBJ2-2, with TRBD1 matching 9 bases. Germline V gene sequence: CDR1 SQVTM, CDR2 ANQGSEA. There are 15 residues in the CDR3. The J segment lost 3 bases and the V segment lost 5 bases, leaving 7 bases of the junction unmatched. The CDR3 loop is CSVKQGATDTGELFF. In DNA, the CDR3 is TGCAGCGTTAAACAGGGGGCAACGGACACCGGGGAGCTGTTTTTT.

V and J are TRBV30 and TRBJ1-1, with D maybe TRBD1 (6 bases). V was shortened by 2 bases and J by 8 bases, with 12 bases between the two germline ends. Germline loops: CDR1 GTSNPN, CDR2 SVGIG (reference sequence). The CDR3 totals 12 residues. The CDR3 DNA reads TGTGCCTGGAGTACAGGGTGGTTAGAAGCTTTCTTT. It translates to CAWSTGWLEAFF.

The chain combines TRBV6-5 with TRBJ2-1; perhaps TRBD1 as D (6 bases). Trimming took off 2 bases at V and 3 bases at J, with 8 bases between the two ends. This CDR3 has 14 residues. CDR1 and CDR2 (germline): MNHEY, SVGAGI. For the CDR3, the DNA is TGTGCCAGCAGTTACAACAGGGACTACAATGAGCAGTTCTTC. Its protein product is CASSYNRDYNEQFF.

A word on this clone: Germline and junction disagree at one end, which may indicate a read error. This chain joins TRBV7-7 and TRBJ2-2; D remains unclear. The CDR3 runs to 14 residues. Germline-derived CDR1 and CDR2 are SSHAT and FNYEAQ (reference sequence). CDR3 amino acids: CASSSDRANGELFF. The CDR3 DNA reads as TGTGCTAGCAGCAGCGATAGGGCGAACGGGGAGCTGTTTTTT.

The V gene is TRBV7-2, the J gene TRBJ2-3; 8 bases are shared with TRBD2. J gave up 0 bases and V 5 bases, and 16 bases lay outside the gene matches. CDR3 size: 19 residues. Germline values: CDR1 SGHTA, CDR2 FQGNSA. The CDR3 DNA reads TGTGCCAGCAGCCCAACTCACGGCGGGCTAGCGGGTAGCACAGATACGCAGTATTTT. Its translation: CASSPTHGGLAGSTDTQYF.

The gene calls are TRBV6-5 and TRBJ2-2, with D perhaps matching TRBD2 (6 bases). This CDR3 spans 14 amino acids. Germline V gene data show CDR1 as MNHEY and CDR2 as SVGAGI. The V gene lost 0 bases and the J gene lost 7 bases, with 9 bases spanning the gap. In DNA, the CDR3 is TGTGCCAGCAGTTACTCGTGGGGAGGCGGGGAGCTGTTTTTT. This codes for CASSYSWGGGELFF.

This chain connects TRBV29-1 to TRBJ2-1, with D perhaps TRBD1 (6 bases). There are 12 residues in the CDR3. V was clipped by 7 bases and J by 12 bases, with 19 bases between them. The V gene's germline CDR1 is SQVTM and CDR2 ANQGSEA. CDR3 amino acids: CSGRDTDIWQFF. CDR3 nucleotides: TGCAGCGGCCGGGACACGGATATTTGGCAGTTCTTC.

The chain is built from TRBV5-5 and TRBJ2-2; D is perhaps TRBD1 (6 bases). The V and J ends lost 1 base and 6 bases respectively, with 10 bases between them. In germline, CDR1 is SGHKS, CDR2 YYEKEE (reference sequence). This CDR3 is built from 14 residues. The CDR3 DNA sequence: TGTGCCAGCAGCTTGACAGGGTTCGCCGGGGAGCTGTTTTTT. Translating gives CASSLTGFAGELFF.

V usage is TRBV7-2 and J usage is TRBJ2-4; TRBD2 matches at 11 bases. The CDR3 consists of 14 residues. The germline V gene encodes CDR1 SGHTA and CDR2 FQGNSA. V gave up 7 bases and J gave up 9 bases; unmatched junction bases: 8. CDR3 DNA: TGTGCCAGCACCAAAGGGCTAGCGGGGGGCATTCAGTACTTC. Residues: CASTKGLAGGIQYF.